This T cell receptor (beta chain) comes out of a study of blood T cells in healthy people across ages. Primed by a sample-barcoded 5' primer and a J-beta primer mix, a second PCR proceeded for roughly 6 to 12 cycles. Each CDR3 protein is one row after TCRdb ran MiXCR on the 5' RACE reads. The data show more than 900,000 distinct CDR3 sequences, roughly 28% seen once. This clonotype was recorded at least ten times. V was cut by 0 bases and J by 3 bases, with 12 bases left in between. This CDR3 contains 15 residues. Germline lookup yields CDR1 MNHEY and CDR2 SVGEGT. This same sample was also taken into another study, of T cells of mothers and their children. That publication notes: A few mothers and their six children, all healthy Caucasians, donated.

The TCR was taken from a woman aged 40 to 50 in good health. The chain combines TRBV6-2 or TRBV6-3 with TRBJ2-7, with D maybe TRBD2 (6 bases). The sample consisted of blood. The CDR3 sequence is CASSYSRTINYEQYF. The CDR3 bases are TGTGCCAGCAGTTACTCGAGGACTATCAACTACGAGCAGTACTTC.